This T cell receptor (beta chain) was obtained from a study of control samples from healthy donors and cancer patients. Repertoires were generated with immunoSEQ multiplex PCR, while TCRdb's copy carries only in-frame clones and drops some. This table holds under 130,000 clones, about 80% found once. The source of this sequence is a woman aged 50 to 60 in good health. Sample: blood.

This CDR3 reads CAWSVPGLAATDTQYF. CDR3 nucleotide sequence: TGTGCCTGGAGTGTGCCGGGACTAGCGGCCACAGATACGCAGTATTTT. V is TRBV30 and J is TRBJ2-3, with 11 bases aligning to TRBD2. With V trimmed by 0 bases and J by 2 bases, 4 bases remained unmatched. Germline-derived CDR1 and CDR2 are GTSNPN and SVGIG (reference sequence). The CDR3 runs to 16 residues.